The 14 T cell receptor beta chains below all came from one sample that was sequenced in a study of regulatory T cells in long-lasting Graves disease. In building TCR beta libraries, iRepertoire HTBI primers were used together with Arm-PCR of CDR3 regions. TCRdb reprocessed the multiplex PCR reads with MiXCR, giving one entry per CDR3 protein. The sample shows approximately 230,000 distinct CDR3 sequences, roughly 18% of them seen only once. Time point of the sample: newly diagnosed GD, antithyroid drugs for less than 3 months. PBMC RNA was the source of the TCR library. Source: peripheral blood mononuclear cells (PBMCs), taken at new diagnosis, from a patient treated with antithyroid drugs. The receptors derive from a female donor with Graves disease.

The sample holds many counts of this clonotype. V is TRBV28 and J is TRBJ2-5, with 8 nucleotides matching TRBD2. The CDR3 extends over 12 amino acids. Germline CDR1 and CDR2: MDHEN and SYDVKM. Trimming took 6 bases from V and 3 from J; bases not matched to a gene: 0. The CDR3 coding sequence is TGTGCCAGCAGCGGGGGGGAAGAGACCCAGTACTTC. Its translation: CASSGGEETQYF.

The genes are TRBV3-1 and TRBJ2-3; 11 bases align to TRBD2. The CDR3 is 16 residues long. Germline CDR1 LGHDT, CDR2 YNNKEL (reference sequence). Losses at the gene ends were 4 bases for V and 2 bases for J; bases not matched to a gene: 5. The CDR3 nucleotides are TGTGCCAGCAGCCCCGAGACTAGCGGGATCACAGATACGCAGTATTTT. It yields the protein CASSPETSGITDTQYF.

V gene TRBV2 combines with J gene TRBJ2-2; a weak D match, TRBD2 (5 bases). Germline V gene sequence: CDR1 SNHLY, CDR2 FYNNEI. V was shortened by 8 bases and J by 17 bases, with 24 bases between the two germline ends. This CDR3 has 13 amino acids. The CDR3, as DNA: TGTGCCAGCGAATGGACTTCTCCCGGGGAGCGTTTTTTT. As protein: CASEWTSPGERFF.

This clonotype was seen repeatedly, ten times or more. The chain carries TRBV7-2 and TRBJ1-1, with 12 bases matching TRBD1. CDR1 and CDR2 from the germline V gene are SGHTA and FQGNSA. V dropped 5 bases and J dropped 2; count of bases not matched to a gene: 6. CDR3 length: 16 residues. In DNA, the CDR3 is TGTGCCAGCAGCACGGGACAGGGGGCGGGCAACACTGAAGCTTTCTTT. Translation gives CASSTGQGAGNTEAFF.

The sample holds a few counts of this clonotype. The chain joins TRBV19 to TRBJ2-2; 7 bases match TRBD1. J lost 3 bases, V lost 4 bases, and 2 bases had no gene match. Germline CDR1 and CDR2: LNHDA and SQIVND (reference sequence). The CDR3 consists of 14 residues. Written as DNA, the CDR3 is TGTGCCAGTAGTACAACAGGGGACACCGGGGAGCTGTTTTTT. It yields the protein CASSTTGDTGELFF.

This clonotype was seen at least ten times. This rearrangement joins TRBV10-2 to TRBJ1-1; 8 bases are shared with TRBD1. The CDR3 sequence is 12 residues long. V dropped 6 bases and J dropped 8; count of bases not matched to a gene: 5. Germline V lookup: CDR1 WSHSY, CDR2 SAAADI. The CDR3 is CASRSGQGEAFF. The CDR3 nucleotides are TGCGCCAGCAGATCCGGACAGGGAGAAGCTTTCTTT.

Many counts were recorded for this clonotype. This rearrangement joins TRBV12-3 or TRBV12-4 to TRBJ1-5, with D unresolved. This CDR3 spans 14 amino acids. The V end lost 3 bases, the J end lost 3 bases, and 9 bases lay between the germline ends. CDR3 loop: CASSLGGINQPQHF. The CDR3 coding sequence is TGTGCCAGCAGTTTGGGAGGAATCAATCAGCCCCAGCATTTT.

The table lists this clonotype with many counts. This chain joins TRBV12-3 or TRBV12-4 and TRBJ1-4; 9 nucleotides align to TRBD1. This CDR3 contains 15 residues. V trimming: 7 bases; J trimming: 1 base; junction bases outside the gene matches: 4. Here the CDR3 reads CASTMGQGTNEKLFF. In DNA, the CDR3 is TGTGCCAGCACTATGGGACAGGGAACTAATGAAAAACTGTTTTTT.

This clonotype was counted ten times or more. The rearrangement uses TRBV9 and TRBJ2-1; D is uncertain. The CDR3 is 16 amino acids. V gave up 0 bases and J gave up 1 base, with 11 bases separating them. Germline V gene data show CDR1 as SGDLS and CDR2 as YYNGEE. As DNA, the CDR3 is TGTGCCAGCAGCGTAGGTACGGGTTTTTCCTACAATGAGCAGTTCTTC. It yields the protein CASSVGTGFSYNEQFF.

This clonotype was seen repeatedly, ten times or more. J is TRBJ1-2 and V is TRBV7-2; 7 bases map to TRBD1. After removal of 7 bases from V and 4 bases from J, the junction contained 12 bases not matched to a gene. Germline CDR1 SGHTA, CDR2 FQGNSA. The CDR3 has 15 residues. CDR3 region: CASTNPGGQSYGYTF. The CDR3, as DNA: TGTGCCAGCACCAACCCGGGGGGACAGAGCTATGGCTACACCTTC.

V gene TRBV20-1 combines with J gene TRBJ2-1; TRBD1 agrees at 9 bases. Trimming removed 6 bases from V and 5 bases from J; junction bases left unmatched: 8. CDR3 length equals 14 residues. Germline V gives CDR1 DFQATT, CDR2 SNEGSKA (reference sequence). The CDR3, as DNA: TGCAGTGCCCTCGGGACAGGGCAAAACAATGAGCAGTTCTTC. It specifies CSALGTGQNNEQFF.

This clonotype showed up many times. The CDR3 bases are TGCGCCAGCAGTGGGGGCCTAACAGGGGGCATGACTGAAGCTTTCTTT. It translates to CASSGGLTGGMTEAFF. The gene calls are TRBV10-2 and TRBJ1-1, with 9 bases fitting TRBD1. This CDR3 has 16 amino acids. V was clipped by 4 bases and J by 5 bases; unmatched bases: 11. Germline V lookup: CDR1 WSHSY, CDR2 SAAADI.

This clonotype has ten or more counts. The chain has TRBV19 and TRBJ1-1; 11 nucleotides line up with TRBD1. The junction had 13 bases not matched to a gene; V was cut back by 9 bases and J by 4 bases. Germline CDR1 and CDR2: LNHDA and SQIVND (reference sequence). CDR3 length: 16 amino acids. In nucleotides, the CDR3 is TGTGCCAGCAGGACAGGGGGCGGGGGGACCTTCACTGAAGCTTTCTTT. Translated: CASRTGGGGTFTEAFF. Using reference TRBV19 and TRBJ1-1 for the parts outside the CDR3, the full variable domain is DGGITQSPKYLFRKEGQNVTLSCEQNLNHDAMYWYRQDPGQGLRLIYYSQIVNDFQKGDIAEGYSVSREKKESFPLTVTSAQKNPTAFYLCASRTGGGGTFTEAFFGQGTRLTVV.

This clonotype was picked up many times. The chain recombines TRBV14 with TRBJ2-3; D not certain. The CDR3 has 13 residues. Trimming left V 1 base short and J 2 bases short, with 4 bases between. Germline loops: CDR1 SGHDN, CDR2 FVKESK. CDR3 in amino acids: CASSQGITDTQYF. CDR3 bases: TGTGCCAGCAGCCAAGGGATCACAGATACGCAGTATTTT. The full variable domain, completed using reference TRBV14 and TRBJ2-3, is EAGVTQFPSHSVIEKGQTVTLRCDPISGHDNLYWYRRVMGKEIKFLLHFVKESKQDESGMPNNRFLAERTGGTYSTLKVQPAELEDSGVYFCASSQGITDTQYFGPGTRLTVL.